This T cell receptor beta chain is drawn from a study of blood T cell repertoires in COVID-19. Across the study: Samples of COVID-19 (acute and convalescent) were obtained from the United States, Italy and Spain. T cells, B-cell-depleted T cells, or PBMCs provided the cDNA or gDNA that served as material.

The repertoire was sequenced with immunoSEQ multiplex PCR; TCRdb's copy has only in-frame clones and lacks some. The table lists more than 250,000 clones, about 89% of them singletons. V was shortened by 0 bases and J by 2 bases, with 14 bases between the two germline ends. Germline V gene sequence: CDR1 LNHNV, CDR2 YYDKDF (reference sequence). This CDR3 contains 17 residues. The clonotype was recovered from a woman aged 18-30 years who had recovered from COVID-19. The specimen sequenced was PBMCs or T cells enriched from blood (not recorded which). The chain carries TRBV15 and TRBJ1-3; D perhaps matches TRBD1 (5 bases). CDR3 DNA sequence: TGTGCCACCAGCAGAGATTTTGCAGGGATCGCTGGAAACACCATATATTTT. Translation: CATSRDFAGIAGNTIYF.